This entry lists 12 T cell receptor beta chains sequenced from one sample in a study of blood T cell repertoires in COVID-19 (dated by TCRdb to 2019 to 2021). Library method: the immunoSEQ multiplex PCR assay. TCRdb took this table from immuneACCESS and kept in-frame rearrangements with V and J called. Such tables lack part of the clones; where checked against another copy, unresolved V genes explain under half of the gap, and the rest is unexplained. The sample profile shows 150,000 to 200,000 clones; roughly 90% of them were found once. 4.8% of the sample is held by the ten biggest clonotypes. The sample consisted of peripheral blood. These receptors were collected from a man younger than 40 with COVID-19, enrolled during active disease.

The chain combines TRBV19 with TRBJ2-7, with TRBD1 matching 9 bases. V lost 9 bases and J lost 4; bases outside the gene matches: 7. The CDR3 runs 13 residues. Looked up from germline, CDR1 is LNHDA and CDR2 is SQIVND (reference sequence). The CDR3: CASGPGTGYEQYF. The DNA of the CDR3 is TGTGCCAGCGGGCCGGGGACAGGGTACGAGCAGTACTTC. Full variable domain (outside the CDR3, taken from reference TRBV19 and TRBJ2-7): DGGITQSPKYLFRKEGQNVTLSCEQNLNHDAMYWYRQDPGQGLRLIYYSQIVNDFQKGDIAEGYSVSREKKESFPLTVTSAQKNPTAFYLCASGPGTGYEQYFGPGTRLTVT.

As regards this clone: Relative to the germline gene, one junction end is altered; a read error may explain this. The chain joins TRBV6-1 to TRBJ1-2, with D possibly being TRBD1 (5 bases). Germline V lookup: CDR1 MNHNS, CDR2 SASEGT. CDR3 length: 14 amino acids. The DNA of the CDR3 is TGTGCCAGCAGTGAAGGGTACACTGTCACGAGCGGGGGTTTC. Encoded protein: CASSEGYTVTSGGF.

The chain recombines TRBV5-6 with TRBJ1-5, with 8 nucleotides matching TRBD1. Germline assignment: CDR1 SGHDT and CDR2 YYEEEE. This CDR3 has 16 amino acids. J lost 2 bases, V lost 1 base, and 5 bases had no gene match. The CDR3 DNA follows: TGTGCCAGCAGCTTGCAGGGGGCCTTGGGCAATCAGCCCCAGCATTTT. This translates into CASSLQGALGNQPQHF.

V gene TRBV19 combines with J gene TRBJ1-1; 7 bases agree with TRBD1. The CDR3 runs to 16 residues. CDR1 is LNHDA and CDR2 is SQIVND in the germline V gene (reference sequence). The trim removed 10 bases at V and 4 bases at J, leaving 18 bases unmatched. CDR3: CATTRDAAGGITEAFF. As DNA, the CDR3 is TGTGCCACAACTCGGGATGCGGCAGGGGGGATCACTGAAGCTTTCTTT.

This chain uses TRBV27 with TRBJ1-2; D is uncertain. Germline CDR1 MNHEY, CDR2 SMNVEV (reference sequence). Trimming took off 4 bases at V and 7 bases at J, with 10 bases between the two ends. The CDR3 loop spans 12 amino acids. In DNA, the CDR3 is TGTGCCAGCAGTTCACGACTAGGTGGCTACACCTTC. Amino acid sequence: CASSSRLGGYTF.

V gene TRBV9 combines with J gene TRBJ1-2; possibly TRBD1 for D (5 bases). Germline V gene sequence: CDR1 SGDLS, CDR2 YYNGEE. This CDR3 comprises 13 residues. V lost 3 bases, J lost 4 bases, and 10 bases lay in between. The CDR3 region has the DNA TGTGCCAGCAGCGGAGGGGACTTCTATGGCTACACCTTC. Translation gives CASSGGDFYGYTF.

The V call is TRBV4-2, the J call TRBJ1-5, with D hard to call. The CDR3 is 16 residues long. Germline-derived CDR1 and CDR2 are LGHNA and YNFKEQ. V dropped 0 bases and J dropped 7 bases, with 16 bases sitting between them. The CDR3 region is CASSQDRGGREQPQHF. The CDR3 nucleotides read TGTGCCAGCAGCCAAGATCGAGGAGGACGGGAGCAGCCCCAGCATTTT.

This clone was detected only once. The chain joins TRBV5-5 to TRBJ2-6; maybe TRBD1 (6 bases). CDR3 length equals 19 residues. The germline V gene encodes CDR1 SGHKS and CDR2 YYEKEE (reference sequence). Trimming took 3 bases from V and 2 from J, leaving 21 bases between them. Here the CDR3 reads CASSWADSGGKTGANVLTF. CDR3 sequence (DNA): TGTGCCAGCAGCTGGGCGGACAGCGGCGGAAAAACTGGGGCCAACGTCCTGACTTTC.

J is TRBJ1-4 and V is TRBV15, with D unresolved. This CDR3 has 14 amino acids. Per germline, CDR1 LNHNV and CDR2 YYDKDF (reference sequence). V shed 0 bases and J shed 5 bases, with 7 bases lying between them. The CDR3 spells CATSRDRQNEKLFF. In DNA, the CDR3 is TGTGCCACCAGCAGAGACAGGCAAAATGAAAAACTGTTTTTT. Using reference TRBV15 and TRBJ1-4 for the parts outside the CDR3, the full variable domain is DAMVIQNPRYQVTQFGKPVTLSCSQTLNHNVMYWYQQKSSQAPKLLFHYYDKDFNNEADTPDNFQSRRPNTSFCFLDIRSPGLGDTAMYLCATSRDRQNEKLFFGSGTQLSVL.

This clone showed up just once. V is TRBV7-6 and J is TRBJ2-1; 10 bases line up with TRBD2. CDR3 size: 16 residues. Germline trimming cut 3 bases from V and 6 bases from J; bases unmatched to any gene: 8. Germline-derived CDR1 and CDR2 are SGHVS and FNYEAQ. CDR3 sequence reads: CASSFRRLAGLNEQFF. CDR3 bases: TGTGCCAGCAGCTTCCGGCGACTAGCGGGTCTCAATGAGCAGTTCTTC.

The rearrangement uses TRBV3-1 (or the pseudogene TRBV3-2) and TRBJ2-1; D remains ambiguous. Deletions cut 0 bases from V and 6 bases from J, with 9 bases between. The CDR3 has 14 residues. Germline CDR1 LGHDT, CDR2 YNNKEL (reference sequence). The CDR3 loop is CASSQESGANEQFF. In DNA form, the CDR3 reads TGTGCCAGCAGCCAAGAGAGTGGTGCCAATGAGCAGTTCTTC.

This chain links TRBV4-1 with TRBJ2-7; tentative D call: TRBD2 (6 bases). The V end was cut by 7 bases, the J end by 3 bases, with 19 bases between. The CDR3 runs to 15 residues. Germline-derived CDR1 and CDR2 are MGHRA and YSYEKL. In nucleotides, the CDR3 is TGCGCCAGCACCCTACTGCGGGACGCGGGCTACGAGCAGTACTTC. This sequence encodes CASTLLRDAGYEQYF.